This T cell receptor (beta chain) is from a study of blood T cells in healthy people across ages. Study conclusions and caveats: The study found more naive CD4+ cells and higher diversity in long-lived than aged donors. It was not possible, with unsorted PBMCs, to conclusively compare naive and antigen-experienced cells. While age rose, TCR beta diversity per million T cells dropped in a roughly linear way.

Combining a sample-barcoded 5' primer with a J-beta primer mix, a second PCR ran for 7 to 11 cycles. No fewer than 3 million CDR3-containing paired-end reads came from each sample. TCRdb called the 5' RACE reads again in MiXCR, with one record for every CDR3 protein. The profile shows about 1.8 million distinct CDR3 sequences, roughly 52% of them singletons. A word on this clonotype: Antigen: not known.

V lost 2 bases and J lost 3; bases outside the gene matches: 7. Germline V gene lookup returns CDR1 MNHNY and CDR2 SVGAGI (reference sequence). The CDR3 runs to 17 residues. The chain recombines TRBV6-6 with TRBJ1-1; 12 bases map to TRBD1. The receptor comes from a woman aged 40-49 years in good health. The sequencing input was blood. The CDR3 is CASSYPGTGGIDTEAFF. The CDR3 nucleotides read TGTGCCAGCAGTTACCCTGGGACAGGGGGCATCGACACTGAAGCTTTCTTT.